This T cell receptor beta chain was obtained from a study of vaccination and CD4 T cells after COVID-19 (dated by TCRdb to about 2022). At the level of the whole study: Every convalescent patient had a positive nasal swab PCR test for SARS-CoV-2, with mild disease in 9 or 10 patients and severe disease in one. As controls, cultures received a CEFX viral epitope pool (the positive control), an HIV-1 Nef peptide pool (the negative control), or no peptide at all. Overlapping spike peptide pools from SARS-CoV-2 and from the common cold coronaviruses HCoV-NL63, HCoV-OC43 and HCoV-229E were used as culture stimuli. Post-vaccine blood samples were obtained a median of about 70 days after the second vaccine dose, with a range of about 13 to 241 days. The spike-specific CD4+ TCR repertoire was compared before and after mRNA vaccination in ten to eleven COVID-19 convalescent patients and a few infection-naive healthy vaccine recipients. Post-COVID blood samples from convalescent patients were collected a median of approximately 100 days after diagnosis, with a range of about 35 to 161 days. Six males and four females were included in the convalescent cohort, with two Hispanic individuals, seven Caucasians, two Asians and one multiracial person represented. Two doses of either the Pfizer-BioNTech BNT162b2 vaccine (n=8) or the Moderna mRNA-1273 vaccine (n=2) were administered to participants. The study at large found these results: An increase in the median number of SARS-CoV-2-reactive clonotypes from 20 to 25 after infection to a few dozen after vaccination was observed, but the change was not found to be significant. The number of convalescent patients in the study was relatively small, and the study did not examine early timepoints following natural infection. Nearly all vaccine-specific clones in convalescent patients (304 of 307) were mono-reactive for SARS-CoV-2 spike rather than cross-reactive with common cold coronaviruses. Among the post-vaccine SARS-CoV-2-reactive clones in convalescent patients, a median approximately 86% showed up only after vaccination, which suggests vaccine-specific priming.

In regard to this clonotype: Its target antigen remains unknown. Per-nucleotide qualities are absent, and no much larger clonotype sits a single base away.

The treatment or condition label corresponds to: approximately nine-day PBMC culture with coronavirus spike peptide pools or control peptides (ViraFEST assay). To expand antigen-specific T cells with peptide pools and then pick out the expanded clonotypes through TCR sequencing, the study relied on the ViraFEST assay. Positive SARS-CoV-2 PCR tests in the convalescent patients dated from March to December 2020, before Alpha, Beta and Delta variants emerged in the United States. Each well held some 2 million PBMCs cultured with roughly 10 ug/ml peptide pools in IMDM containing 5% human AB serum and 7.5 to 10 IU/ml IL-2. Half of the culture medium was replaced with fresh IL-2-containing medium on days 3 and 7. Once the cells had been in culture for less than 11 days, the EasySep CD4+ T cell isolation kit was used to isolate CD4+ T cells by negative selection. PBMCs were separated from whole blood using Ficoll-Paque Plus gradient centrifugation and then either used fresh or cryopreserved at -140C. Each culture condition was generally run in triplicate wells.

The library was generated by PCR. DNA from cultured CD4+ T cells underwent TCR sequencing with the Oncomine TCR Beta short-read assay at the Johns Hopkins FTIC core. The QIAamp micro DNA kit was used to extract genomic DNA from the cultured CD4+ T cells. Oncomine TCR Beta libraries from cultured CD4+ T cells were pooled with unique dual indexes and sequenced on an Illumina iSeq 100. The paper's processing steps were these. Non-productive sequences were filtered out, and CDR3s that did not start with C, did not end with F or W, or were shorter than 7 amino acids were discarded. Antigen-specific clonotypes were identified with the MANAFEST web application by comparing peptide-stimulated wells with reference and other culture wells. An FDR below 0.05, an odds ratio above 5, and a productive frequency above 0.1% in at least two of three replicate wells were required for clones to be considered positive. Clonotypes that were significantly expanded in both SARS-CoV-2 spike wells and at least one common cold coronavirus spike condition were defined as cross-reactive. Similarity between CDR3 sequences was evaluated in R version 3.6.1 using Levenshtein distances (stringdist) and unrooted phylogenetic trees (ape). TCRdb took the public reads, trimmed them with fastp at Q25, ran MiXCR for clone calling and kept in-frame beta chains. Rows are unified per CDR3 protein, each entry keeping the most common DNA and genes. TCRdb's processing, not the study's, gives the V and J calls here. The sample includes roughly 15,000 distinct CDR3 sequences, with under 60% observed a single time. The top ten hold 25% to 30% of the sample.

The junction shows trimming of 3 bases on V and 10 bases on J, and the gene matches do not reach 13 bases of it. The CDR3 runs 16 amino acids, cysteine and phenylalanine included. The kept DNA is CDR3 alone, 48 bases in frame from the first base. For CDR1 and CDR2, the germline V gene lists SGHNT and YENEEA. Recombination connected TRBV11-3 to TRBJ2-1, with 9 bases in between that match TRBD1. This clonotype was obtained from a human donor with COVID-19. The sample here was cultured CD4+ T cells from blood, taken after SARS-CoV-2 vaccination. The DNA sequence reads TGTGCCAGCAGCTTTTACCGGGACAGGGTATCTCTGGAGCAGTTCTTC. This is translated as CASSFYRDRVSLEQFF. Full variable domain (CDR3 extended with the reference TRBV11-3 and TRBJ2-1 proteins): EAGVVQSPRYKIIEKKQPVAFWCNPISGHNTLYWYLQNLGQGPELLIRYENEEAVDDSQLPKDRFSAERLKGVDSTLKIQPAELGDSAVYLCASSFYRDRVSLEQFFGPGTRLTVL.